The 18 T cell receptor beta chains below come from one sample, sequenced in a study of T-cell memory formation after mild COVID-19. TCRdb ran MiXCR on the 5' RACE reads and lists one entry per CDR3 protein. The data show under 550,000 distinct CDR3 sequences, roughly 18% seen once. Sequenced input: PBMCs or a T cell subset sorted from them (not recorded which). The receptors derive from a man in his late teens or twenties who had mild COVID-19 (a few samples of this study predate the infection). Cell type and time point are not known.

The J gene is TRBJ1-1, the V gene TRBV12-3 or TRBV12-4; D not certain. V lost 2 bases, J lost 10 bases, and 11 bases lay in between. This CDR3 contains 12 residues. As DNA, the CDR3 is TGTGCCAGCAGTTTATGGCCCAAGAGAGCTTTCTTT. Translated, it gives CASSLWPKRAFF.

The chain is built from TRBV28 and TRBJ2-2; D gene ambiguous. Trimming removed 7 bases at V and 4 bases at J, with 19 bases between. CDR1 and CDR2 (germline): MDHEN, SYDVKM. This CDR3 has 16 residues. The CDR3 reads CASIGDLLPSTGELFF. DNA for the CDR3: TGTGCCAGCATTGGCGACTTGCTCCCAAGCACCGGGGAGCTGTTTTTT.

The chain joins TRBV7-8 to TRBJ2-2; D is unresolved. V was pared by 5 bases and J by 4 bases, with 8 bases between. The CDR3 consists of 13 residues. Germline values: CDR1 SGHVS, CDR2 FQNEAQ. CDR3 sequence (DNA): TGTGCCAGCAGCCCCCATGGCACCGGGGAGCTGTTTTTT. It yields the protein CASSPHGTGELFF.

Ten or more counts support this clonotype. CDR3 region: CATTRDRVNTGELFF. CDR3 nucleotides: TGTGCCACCACAAGGGACAGGGTGAACACCGGGGAGCTGTTTTTT. The chain is built from TRBV7-2 and TRBJ2-2; 9 bases fit TRBD1. In germline, CDR1 is SGHTA, CDR2 FQGNSA. The CDR3 totals 15 residues. J gave up 1 base and V 10 bases, and 7 bases lay outside the gene matches.

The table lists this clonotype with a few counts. The CDR3 is CASSSSGTSYSGANVLTF. For the CDR3, the DNA is TGCGCCAGCTCATCCAGCGGGACCTCCTACTCTGGGGCCAACGTCCTGACTTTC. The chain couples TRBV5-1 to TRBJ2-6; 7 bases align to TRBD2. V lost 7 bases and J lost 0; bases outside the gene matches: 13. Per germline, CDR1 SGHRS and CDR2 YFSETQ. The CDR3 has 18 amino acids.

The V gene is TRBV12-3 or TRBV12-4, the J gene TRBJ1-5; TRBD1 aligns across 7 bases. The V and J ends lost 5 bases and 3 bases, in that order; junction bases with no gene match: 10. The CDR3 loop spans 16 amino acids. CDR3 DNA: TGTGCCAGCAGTAATCGGGACAGAACAAACAATCAGCCCCAGCATTTT. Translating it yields CASSNRDRTNNQPQHF.

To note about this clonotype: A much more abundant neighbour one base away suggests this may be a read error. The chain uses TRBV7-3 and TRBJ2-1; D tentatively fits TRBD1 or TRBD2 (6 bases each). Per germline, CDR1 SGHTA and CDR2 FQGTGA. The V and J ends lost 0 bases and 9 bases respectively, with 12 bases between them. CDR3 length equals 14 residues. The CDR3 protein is CASSLTGGTTEQFF. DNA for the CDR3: TGTGCCAGCAGCTTAACCGGGGGCACCACTGAGCAGTTCTTC.

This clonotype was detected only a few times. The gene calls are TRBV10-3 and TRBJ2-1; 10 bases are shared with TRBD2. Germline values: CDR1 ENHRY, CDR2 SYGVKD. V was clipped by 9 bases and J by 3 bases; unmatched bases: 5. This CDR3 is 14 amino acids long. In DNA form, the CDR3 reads TGTGCCATGAGCGGGGGGGACATCTACAATGAGCAGTTCTTC. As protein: CAMSGGDIYNEQFF.

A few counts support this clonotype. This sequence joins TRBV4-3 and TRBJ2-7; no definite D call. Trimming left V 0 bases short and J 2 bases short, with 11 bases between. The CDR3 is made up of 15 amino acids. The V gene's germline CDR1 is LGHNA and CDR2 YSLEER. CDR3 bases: TGCGCCAGCAGCCAAGATGTTAAGGGAACCTACGAGCAGTACTTC. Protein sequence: CASSQDVKGTYEQYF.

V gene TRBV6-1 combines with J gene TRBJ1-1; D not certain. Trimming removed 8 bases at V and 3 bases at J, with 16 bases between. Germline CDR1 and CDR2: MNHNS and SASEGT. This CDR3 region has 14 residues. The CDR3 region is CASRRDLVDTEAFF. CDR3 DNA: TGTGCCAGCCGCCGCGACTTAGTCGACACTGAAGCTTTCTTT.

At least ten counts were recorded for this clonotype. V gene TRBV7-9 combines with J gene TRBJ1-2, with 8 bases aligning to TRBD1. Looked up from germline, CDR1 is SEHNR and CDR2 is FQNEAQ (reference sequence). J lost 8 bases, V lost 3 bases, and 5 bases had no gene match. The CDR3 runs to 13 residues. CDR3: CASSFLDRVGYTF. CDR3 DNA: TGTGCCAGCAGCTTCCTGGACAGGGTCGGCTACACCTTC.

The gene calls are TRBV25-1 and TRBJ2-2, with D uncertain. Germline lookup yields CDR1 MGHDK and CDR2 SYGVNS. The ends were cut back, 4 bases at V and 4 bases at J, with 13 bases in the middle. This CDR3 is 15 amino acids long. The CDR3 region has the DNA TGTGCCAGCAGTGTTTTGGGTAGTGGCACCGGGGAGCTGTTTTTT. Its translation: CASSVLGSGTGELFF.

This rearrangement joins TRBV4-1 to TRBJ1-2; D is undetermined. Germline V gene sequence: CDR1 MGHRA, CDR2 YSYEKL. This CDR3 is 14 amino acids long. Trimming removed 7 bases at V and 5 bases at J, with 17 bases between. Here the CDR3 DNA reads TGCGCCAGCACCCACCCAGGAGGGCGTTATGGCTACACCTTC. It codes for CASTHPGGRYGYTF.

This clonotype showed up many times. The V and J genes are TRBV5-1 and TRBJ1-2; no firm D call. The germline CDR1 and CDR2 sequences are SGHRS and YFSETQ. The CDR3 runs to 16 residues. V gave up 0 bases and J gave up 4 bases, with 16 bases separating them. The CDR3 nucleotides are TGCGCCAGCAGCTTGGATCGTTCTAGTCGGACCTATGGCTACACCTTC. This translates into CASSLDRSSRTYGYTF.

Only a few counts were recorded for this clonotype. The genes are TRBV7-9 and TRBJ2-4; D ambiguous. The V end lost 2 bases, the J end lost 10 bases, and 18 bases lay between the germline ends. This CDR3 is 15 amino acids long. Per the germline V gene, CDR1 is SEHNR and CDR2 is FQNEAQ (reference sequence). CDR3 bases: TGTGCCAGCAGCTTAATGGGGAAAGTTAATAGTATTCAGTACTTC. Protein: CASSLMGKVNSIQYF.

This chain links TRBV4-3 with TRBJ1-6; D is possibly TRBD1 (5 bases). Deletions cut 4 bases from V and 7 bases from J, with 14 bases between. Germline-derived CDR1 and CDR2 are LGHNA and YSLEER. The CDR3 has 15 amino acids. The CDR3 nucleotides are TGCGCCAGCAGCCCGGGTGGGGACCGGAATTCACCCCTCCACTTT. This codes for CASSPGGDRNSPLHF.

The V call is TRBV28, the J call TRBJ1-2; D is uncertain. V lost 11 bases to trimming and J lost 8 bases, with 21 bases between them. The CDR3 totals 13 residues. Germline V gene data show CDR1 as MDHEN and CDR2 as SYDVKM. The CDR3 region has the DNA TGTGCCTGTCTCTCGATAGCCAAGGACGGCTACACCTTC. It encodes CACLSIAKDGYTF.

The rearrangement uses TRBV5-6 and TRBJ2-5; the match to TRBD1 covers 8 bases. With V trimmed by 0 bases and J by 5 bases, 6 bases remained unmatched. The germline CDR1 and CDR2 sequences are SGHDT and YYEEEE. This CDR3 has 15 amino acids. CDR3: CASSLGQGFWETQYF. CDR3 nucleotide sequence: TGTGCCAGCAGCTTGGGACAGGGGTTCTGGGAGACCCAGTACTTC.